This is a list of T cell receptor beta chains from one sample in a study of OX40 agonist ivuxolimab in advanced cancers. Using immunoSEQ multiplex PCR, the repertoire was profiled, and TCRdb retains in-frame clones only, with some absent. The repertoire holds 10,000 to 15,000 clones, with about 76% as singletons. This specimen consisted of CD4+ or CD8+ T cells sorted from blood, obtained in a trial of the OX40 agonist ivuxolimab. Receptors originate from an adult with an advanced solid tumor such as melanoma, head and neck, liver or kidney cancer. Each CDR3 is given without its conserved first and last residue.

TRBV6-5,ASRSTSSGNTIY
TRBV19,ASSMVKDTEAF
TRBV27,ASSFVGGTSGTFNEQF
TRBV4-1,ASSPESDPRVEQY
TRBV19,ASSILFVGANVLT
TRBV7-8,ASRGRTDSYEQY
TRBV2,ASGGQVNYGYT
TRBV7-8,ASSLDAGSYEQY
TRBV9,ASNWGGSSDTQY
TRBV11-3,ASSWGGLAGGSEQF
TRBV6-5,ASSYSRGGTEAF
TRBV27,ASSLGPGGLDTQY
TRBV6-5,ASSYRGREYNEQF
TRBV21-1,ASSKCRDRGLHTEAF
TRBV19,ASSDSGSFEQY
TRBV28,ASSFLLGGGTEAF
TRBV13,ASSLEETHEQY
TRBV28,ASSPRGYSTEAF
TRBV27,ASSTTSGTWNTGELF
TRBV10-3,AIIAGVNDEQF
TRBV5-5,ASSLSGGRTDTQY
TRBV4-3,ASSQEGSGGETQY
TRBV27,ASSSDPLGRSYEQY
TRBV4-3,ASSLGQGRQPQH
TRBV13,ASSHIAGISYNEQF
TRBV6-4,ASSDGTGGTGELF
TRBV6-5,ASSYTGLAGGNEQF
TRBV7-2,ASNYRETRKGGELF
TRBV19,ASSLGSSSSYEQY
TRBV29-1,SLWGGTDTQY
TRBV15,ATSRESGATNEKLF
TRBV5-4,ASSDQRISYEQY
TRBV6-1,ASSEGTSGSYEQY
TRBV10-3,AIRDGEQY
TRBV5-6,ASSPRLAGIDTQY
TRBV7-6,ASSLGDYPANEQF
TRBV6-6,ASTPDGNTIY
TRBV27,ASSIAGGGYEQY
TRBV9,ASSPTASGSSYEQY
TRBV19,ASSPKPGFSNQPQH
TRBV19,ASSVGVSDTEAF